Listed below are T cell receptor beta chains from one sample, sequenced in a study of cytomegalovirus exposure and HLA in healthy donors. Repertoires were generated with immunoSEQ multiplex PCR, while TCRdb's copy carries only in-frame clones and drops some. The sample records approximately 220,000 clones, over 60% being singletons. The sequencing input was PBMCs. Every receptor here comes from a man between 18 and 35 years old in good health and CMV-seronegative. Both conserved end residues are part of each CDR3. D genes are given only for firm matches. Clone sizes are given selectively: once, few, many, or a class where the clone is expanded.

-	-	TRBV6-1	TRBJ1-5	CASSGQVGSNQPQHF	TGTGCCAGCAGTGGACAGGTCGGCAGCAATCAGCCCCAGCATTTT
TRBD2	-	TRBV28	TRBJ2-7	CASKPSGLDLRRVGEQYF	TGTGCCAGCAAACCCTCAGGACTAGATCTTCGACGGGTCGGCGAGCAGTACTTC
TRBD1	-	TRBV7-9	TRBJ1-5	CASSSKWGDRGVQPQHF	TGTGCCAGCAGCTCTAAATGGGGGGACAGGGGAGTTCAGCCCCAGCATTTT
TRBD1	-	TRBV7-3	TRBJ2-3	CASSLKGTGVADTQYF	TGTGCCAGCAGCTTAAAGGGGACAGGGGTCGCGGATACGCAGTATTTT
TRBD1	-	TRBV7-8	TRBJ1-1	CASSSRTGQNTEAFF	TGTGCCAGCAGCTCCCGGACAGGACAGAACACTGAAGCTTTCTTT
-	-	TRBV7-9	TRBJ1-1	CASSPTRGRNTEAFF	TGTGCCAGCAGCCCGACCAGGGGCCGGAACACTGAAGCTTTCTTT
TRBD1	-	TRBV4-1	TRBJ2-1	CASRGSPDRSSYNEQFF	TGCGCCAGCAGAGGCAGTCCGGACAGGAGCTCCTACAATGAGCAGTTCTTC
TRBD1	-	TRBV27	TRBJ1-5	CASSPDQGAQPQHF	TGTGCCAGCAGTCCCGACCAGGGGGCTCAGCCCCAGCATTTT
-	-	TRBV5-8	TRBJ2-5	CAIGLAPRQGQYF	TGTGCCATCGGTCTAGCGCCCCGCCAAGGCCAGTACTTC
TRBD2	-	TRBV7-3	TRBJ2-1	CASSLTIGTSYNEQFF	TGTGCCAGCAGCTTAACAATCGGGACTAGCTACAATGAGCAGTTCTTC
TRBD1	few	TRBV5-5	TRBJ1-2	CASSLWLQGAHYGYTF	TGTGCCAGCAGCTTGTGGCTACAGGGGGCCCACTATGGCTACACCTTC
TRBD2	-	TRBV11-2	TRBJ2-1	CASSPWTSGSPQQFF	TGTGCCAGCAGCCCCTGGACTAGCGGGAGCCCCCAGCAGTTCTTC
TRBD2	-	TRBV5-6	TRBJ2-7	CASSRLGGEGTYEQYF	TGTGCCAGCAGCCGTCTGGGGGGGGAAGGAACCTACGAGCAGTACTTC
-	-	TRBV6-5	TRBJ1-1	CASSGGTEAFF	TGTGCCAGCAGTGGAGGAACTGAAGCTTTCTTT
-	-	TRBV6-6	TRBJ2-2	CASSRDLLELFF	TGTGCCAGCAGCCGGGACTTATTGGAGCTGTTTTTT
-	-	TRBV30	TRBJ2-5	CAWSVLAQETQYF	TGTGCCTGGAGTGTACTAGCTCAAGAGACCCAGTACTTC
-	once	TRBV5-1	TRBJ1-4	CASSLERANEKLFF	TGCGCCAGCAGCTTGGAAAGAGCTAATGAAAAACTGTTTTTT
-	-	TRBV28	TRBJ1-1	CASSLEESLIQNTEAFF	TGTGCCAGCAGTTTGGAGGAGTCACTCATTCAGAACACTGAAGCTTTCTTT